The 28 T cell receptor beta chains below come from one sample, sequenced in a study of blood T cell repertoires in COVID-19. Generated by immunoSEQ multiplex PCR, the TCRdb table keeps only in-frame clones and is missing some. The sample carries some 420,000 clones, over 75% recorded once. The material sequenced was PBMCs or T cells enriched from blood (not recorded which). These receptors were collected from a man aged 30 to 39 who had recovered from COVID-19.

This chain links TRBV7-9 with TRBJ2-1; D is undetermined. This CDR3 is built from 14 residues. Trimming stripped 5 bases from V and 6 bases from J, with 14 bases between. Germline V lookup: CDR1 SEHNR, CDR2 FQNEAQ (reference sequence). Here the CDR3 reads CASSEFKSGNEQFF. The CDR3 bases are TGTGCCAGCAGCGAATTCAAATCGGGCAATGAGCAGTTCTTC. Using reference TRBV7-9 and TRBJ2-1 for the parts outside the CDR3, the full variable domain is DTGVSQNPRHKITKRGQNVTFRCDPISEHNRLYWYRQTLGQGPEFLTYFQNEAQLEKSRLLSDRFSAERPKGSFSTLEIQRTEQGDSAMYLCASSEFKSGNEQFFGPGTRLTVL.

The chain is built from TRBV5-4 and TRBJ2-1, with 12 positions matching TRBD2. Germline values: CDR1 SGHNT, CDR2 YYREEE (reference sequence). The V gene end was trimmed by 4 bases and the J gene end by 13 bases; junction bases not matched to a gene: 3. The CDR3 has 12 amino acids. The CDR3 DNA follows: TGTGCCAGCAGCACCGGACTAGCGGGACAGTTCTTC. Translation gives CASSTGLAGQFF.

This rearrangement joins TRBV28 to TRBJ1-3; D unresolved. The CDR3 has 14 residues. In germline, CDR1 is MDHEN, CDR2 SYDVKM. Trimming cost V 5 bases and J 0 bases, with 8 bases left between them. This chain's CDR3 is CASSPRYSGNTIYF. CDR3 DNA: TGTGCCAGCAGTCCCCGGTACTCTGGAAACACCATATATTTT.

The chain combines TRBV2 with TRBJ2-4; 10 nucleotides match TRBD1. The germline V gene has CDR1 SNHLY and CDR2 FYNNEI. The CDR3 is 14 amino acids. J gave up 8 bases and V 4 bases, and 5 bases lay outside the gene matches. The CDR3 loop is CASSGGTGEDIQYF. The CDR3 DNA reads TGTGCCAGCAGTGGGGGGACAGGGGAGGACATTCAGTACTTC.

This chain links TRBV27 with TRBJ2-7, with TRBD1 matching over 8 bases. The CDR3 runs 15 residues. Trimming at V came to 2 bases and at J to 2 bases, leaving 5 bases not matched to a gene. The germline V gene has CDR1 MNHEY and CDR2 SMNVEV (reference sequence). CDR3 DNA sequence: TGTGCCAGCAGTTTACTCGGACAGGGAGCCTACGAGCAGTACTTC. Its protein is CASSLLGQGAYEQYF.

The V gene is TRBV6-5, the J gene TRBJ1-6, with 9 bases fitting TRBD1. V shed 5 bases and J 12 bases; nucleotides not matched to a gene: 11. CDR1 is MNHEY, CDR2 SVGAGI, per germline. The CDR3 length is 15 residues. CDR3 bases: TGTGCCAGCAGTAGGTCCGGGACAGGGTACGAACCCCTCCACTTT. This gives the protein CASSRSGTGYEPLHF.

V usage is TRBV2 and J usage is TRBJ2-3; the match to TRBD2 covers 16 bases. V lost 6 bases and J lost 6; bases outside the gene matches: 3. CDR3 size: 15 residues. CDR1 and CDR2 from the germline V gene are SNHLY and FYNNEI. The CDR3 sequence: CASSGTSGRADTQYF. The CDR3 coding sequence is TGTGCCAGCAGCGGGACTAGCGGGAGGGCGGATACGCAGTATTTT.

The chain has TRBV30 and TRBJ1-4, with no clear D. CDR3 length: 13 amino acids. Germline-derived CDR1 and CDR2 are GTSNPN and SVGIG (reference sequence). Trimming pared 1 base from V and 8 bases from J, leaving 11 bases between. CDR3 bases: TGTGCCTGGAGTGCCGGGTTTGGGGAAAAACTGTTTTTT. Translation: CAWSAGFGEKLFF.

This clone was seen just once. The chain combines TRBV7-9 with TRBJ1-2; D is unclear. V was cut by 5 bases and J by 6 bases, with 16 bases left in between. The CDR3 loop spans 14 amino acids. Germline V CDR1 and CDR2: SEHNR, FQNEAQ (reference sequence). The CDR3, as DNA: TGTGCCAGCAGCCCCCCCCGAGGGAGTAATGGCTACACCTTC. Encoded protein: CASSPPRGSNGYTF.

The chain couples TRBV28 to TRBJ1-2; TRBD1 might be the D (6 bases). V was cut by 5 bases and J by 7 bases, with 11 bases left in between. Per the germline V gene, CDR1 is MDHEN and CDR2 is SYDVKM. This CDR3 is 12 amino acids long. CDR3 bases: TGTGCCAGCAGTATAGACAGGACTGGCTACACCTTC. It codes for CASSIDRTGYTF.

This clone was found a few times. The chain couples TRBV7-9 to TRBJ1-5, with D uncertain. V dropped 4 bases and J dropped 5 bases, with 18 bases sitting between them. This CDR3 spans 16 amino acids. Germline loops: CDR1 SEHNR, CDR2 FQNEAQ (reference sequence). In nucleotides, the CDR3 is TGTGCCAGCAGCTCCGGTATCTGGCGAAGCGATCAGCCCCAGCATTTT. Its protein product is CASSSGIWRSDQPQHF. The variable domain in full, with the rest retrieved from reference TRBV7-9 and TRBJ1-5, is DTGVSQNPRHKITKRGQNVTFRCDPISEHNRLYWYRQTLGQGPEFLTYFQNEAQLEKSRLLSDRFSAERPKGSFSTLEIQRTEQGDSAMYLCASSSGIWRSDQPQHFGDGTRLSIL.

The CDR3 here is CASSLVVRITMNTGELFF. In DNA, the CDR3 is TGCGCCAGCAGCTTGGTCGTGCGGATAACGATGAACACCGGGGAGCTGTTTTTT. The chain uses TRBV5-1 and TRBJ2-2, with D hard to call. The CDR3 spans 18 residues. CDR1 is SGHRS and CDR2 is YFSETQ in the germline V gene. Trimming shortened V by 0 bases and J by 1 base, and 16 bases separated the two germline ends.

J is TRBJ1-1 and V is TRBV9; D perhaps matches TRBD1 (6 bases). The CDR3 consists of 16 residues. Germline values: CDR1 SGDLS, CDR2 YYNGEE. The V end lost 4 bases, the J end lost 2 bases, and 18 bases lay between the germline ends. The CDR3 loop is CASSPEGERINTEAFF. The CDR3 coding sequence is TGTGCCAGCAGCCCCGAGGGGGAACGGATCAACACTGAAGCTTTCTTT.

This chain uses TRBV27 with TRBJ1-3; possible D gene TRBD1, 6 bases. CDR3 length: 16 residues. V was pared by 3 bases and J by 2 bases, with 14 bases between. Germline V gives CDR1 MNHEY, CDR2 SMNVEV (reference sequence). CDR3 protein: CASSFRPQGTGNTIYF. The DNA for the CDR3 is TGTGCCAGCAGTTTTCGCCCACAGGGAACTGGAAACACCATATATTTT.

This chain uses TRBV19 with TRBJ1-2; 7 nucleotides line up with TRBD1. Germline V gene data show CDR1 as LNHDA and CDR2 as SQIVND (reference sequence). Unmatched junction bases numbered 7, after V lost 4 bases and J lost 8 bases. CDR3 length equals 13 residues. The CDR3 spells CASSNRGLGGYTF. The CDR3 DNA reads as TGTGCCAGTAGTAATAGGGGGCTGGGAGGCTACACCTTC. The complete variable domain, with remaining parts taken from reference TRBV19 and TRBJ1-2, reads DGGITQSPKYLFRKEGQNVTLSCEQNLNHDAMYWYRQDPGQGLRLIYYSQIVNDFQKGDIAEGYSVSREKKESFPLTVTSAQKNPTAFYLCASSNRGLGGYTFGSGTRLTVV.

This clone was seen only once. The V gene is TRBV6-1, the J gene TRBJ2-7; possible D gene TRBD2, 6 bases. The ends were cut back, 1 base at V and 3 bases at J, with 13 bases in the middle. This CDR3 spans 15 amino acids. CDR1 and CDR2 from the germline V gene are MNHNS and SASEGT. CDR3: CASSEGFGLSYEQYF. DNA for the CDR3: TGTGCCAGCAGTGAAGGCTTCGGACTAAGCTACGAGCAGTACTTC.

This clone has a single count. V and J are TRBV28 and TRBJ1-4; the match to TRBD1 covers 10 bases. The CDR3 consists of 14 residues. V dropped 6 bases and J dropped 6; count of bases not matched to a gene: 4. Germline values: CDR1 MDHEN, CDR2 SYDVKM. The DNA of the CDR3 is TGTGCCAGCAGCTTTGGACAGGGGGATGAAAAACTGTTTTTT. Translated: CASSFGQGDEKLFF. The entire variable domain, with the rest obtained from reference TRBV28 and TRBJ1-4, is as follows: DVKVTQSSRYLVKRTGEKVFLECVQDMDHENMFWYRQDPGLGLRLIYFSYDVKMKEKGDIPEGYSVSREKKERFSLILESASTNQTSMYLCASSFGQGDEKLFFGSGTQLSVL.

The J gene is TRBJ2-2, the V gene TRBV13; TRBD1 aligns across 8 bases. There are 17 residues in the CDR3. Germline CDR1 reads PRHDT; CDR2 reads FYEKMQ (reference sequence). With V trimmed by 0 bases and J by 3 bases, 6 bases remained unmatched. The CDR3 DNA reads TGTGCCAGCAGCTTAGGCCTACAGGGGGTATACACCGGGGAGCTGTTTTTT. This gives the protein CASSLGLQGVYTGELFF.

CDR3 DNA: TGCGCCAGCAGCTCGTCGAGTGGGCCCTTTAGCTCCTATAATTCACCCCTCCACTTT. Its translation is CASSSSSGPFSSYNSPLHF. The chain combines TRBV5-1 with TRBJ1-6; unclear D gene. This CDR3 has 19 amino acids. Trimming took off 3 bases at V and 0 bases at J, with 19 bases between the two ends. The V gene's germline CDR1 is SGHRS and CDR2 YFSETQ.

The chain has TRBV20-1 and TRBJ2-4, with D possibly being TRBD1 (6 bases). The CDR3 covers 15 residues. Between the trimmed V and J ends, which lost 3 bases and 2 bases, there was a span of 14 bases. CDR1 is DFQATT and CDR2 is SNEGSKA in the germline V gene (reference sequence). CDR3 bases: TGCAGTGCTAGTCGGGAAACAGGGACCAAAAACATTCAGTACTTC. Translating it yields CSASRETGTKNIQYF.

This chain connects TRBV11-2 to TRBJ1-1; D uncertain. The V end was cut by 3 bases, the J end by 0 bases, with 5 bases between. This CDR3 spans 13 amino acids. The V gene's germline CDR1 is SGHAT and CDR2 FQNNGV. The CDR3 is CASSFVLNTEAFF. The CDR3, as DNA: TGTGCCAGCAGCTTCGTTTTGAACACTGAAGCTTTCTTT.

This sequence joins TRBV5-1 and TRBJ2-7, with 7 nucleotides matching TRBD2. V gave up 3 bases and J gave up 3 bases; unmatched junction bases: 6. The CDR3 contains 14 residues. From germline, CDR1 is SGHRS and CDR2 YFSETQ. The CDR3: CASSSGQRGYEQYF. CDR3 coding DNA: TGCGCCAGCAGCTCCGGCCAGCGGGGCTACGAGCAGTACTTC.

The chain recombines TRBV28 with TRBJ2-3; D is unclear. V lost 5 bases to trimming and J lost 3 bases, with 6 bases between them. This CDR3 has 12 amino acids. The germline CDR1 and CDR2 sequences are MDHEN and SYDVKM. CDR3 residues: CASSGSTDTQYF. The DNA of the CDR3 is TGTGCCAGCAGTGGCAGTACAGATACGCAGTATTTT.

The gene calls are TRBV19 and TRBJ2-7, with 8 bases aligning to TRBD1. The germline CDR1 and CDR2 sequences are LNHDA and SQIVND (reference sequence). The CDR3 totals 15 residues. Losses at the gene ends were 6 bases for V and 0 bases for J; bases not matched to a gene: 7. The CDR3 here is CASRRGTGSSYEQYF. In DNA form, the CDR3 reads TGTGCCAGTAGGAGGGGGACAGGATCCTCCTACGAGCAGTACTTC.

V is TRBV29-1 and J is TRBJ1-5; possibly TRBD1 for D (6 bases). CDR1 and CDR2 from the germline V gene are SQVTM and ANQGSEA. The CDR3 spans 13 residues. V was pared by 7 bases and J by 5 bases, with 15 bases between. DNA of the CDR3: TGCAGCGCCCGGACGGACAGAGATCAGCCCCAGCATTTT. It codes for CSARTDRDQPQHF.

This rearrangement joins TRBV29-1 to TRBJ2-7, with 7 bases identical to TRBD2. Germline CDR1 and CDR2: SQVTM and ANQGSEA. The CDR3 has 13 amino acids. Unmatched junction bases numbered 9, after V lost 4 bases and J lost 6 bases. DNA for the CDR3: TGCAGCGTTGTATCTGGGAGGGGCGGCGAGCAGTACTTC. This translates into CSVVSGRGGEQYF.

CDR3 residues: CASSETGLTQTQYF. In DNA form, the CDR3 reads TGTGCCAGCAGTGAAACGGGACTGACTCAGACCCAGTACTTC. This chain joins TRBV6-1 and TRBJ2-5, with D maybe TRBD2 (6 bases). Germline lookup yields CDR1 MNHNS and CDR2 SASEGT. The V end was cut by 2 bases, the J end by 6 bases, with 13 bases between. The CDR3 is 14 residues long.

This sequence joins TRBV28 and TRBJ2-7; 10 bases are shared with TRBD1. V lost 4 bases to trimming and J lost 3 bases; unmatched junction nucleotides: 6. The CDR3 runs 15 residues. Germline-derived CDR1 and CDR2 are MDHEN and SYDVKM. The CDR3 region is CASSSGTGVVYEQYF. In DNA, the CDR3 is TGTGCCAGCAGTTCAGGGACAGGGGTTGTCTACGAGCAGTACTTC.